Each of the 18 T cell receptor beta chains below was sequenced from the same sample in a study of PD-L1 blockade in urothelial cancer. TCRdb's table, derived via immunoSEQ multiplex PCR, lists solely in-frame clones and lacks some. The sample carries around 100,000 clones, approximately 85% recorded once. Sequenced here: PBMCs, sampled around atezolizumab (anti-PD-L1) treatment. The receptor set was obtained from a man between 45 and 60 years old with urothelial cancer.

This chain connects TRBV9 to TRBJ1-2, with D hard to call. V was shortened by 0 bases and J by 2 bases, with 8 bases between the two germline ends. Germline V CDR1 and CDR2: SGDLS, YYNGEE. The CDR3 contains 14 residues. The CDR3 bases are TGTGCCAGCAGCGTAGTGGAGGGAAACTATGGCTACACCTTC. Encoded protein: CASSVVEGNYGYTF.

The rearrangement links TRBV7-2 to TRBJ2-7; 9 nucleotides match TRBD2. Germline trimming cut 5 bases from V and 2 bases from J; bases unmatched to any gene: 7. This CDR3 is 15 amino acids long. Germline V lookup: CDR1 SGHTA, CDR2 FQGNSA. CDR3 coding DNA: TGTGCCAGCAGCGTCACTAGCGGGTTGGCCTACGAGCAGTACTTC. Translated: CASSVTSGLAYEQYF.

V gene TRBV11-3 combines with J gene TRBJ2-3, with 15 bases identical to TRBD2. CDR3 length equals 18 residues. Unmatched junction bases numbered 9, after V lost 5 bases and J lost 3 bases. Germline CDR1 and CDR2: SGHNT and YENEEA. The CDR3 nucleotides read TGTGCCAGCAGCAAGGGGACTAGCGGGAGGTACGGGACAGATACGCAGTATTTT. Translated, it gives CASSKGTSGRYGTDTQYF.

CDR3 region: CASSLTANTEAFF. CDR3 DNA: TGTGCCAGCAGCTTGACAGCGAACACTGAAGCTTTCTTT. The chain couples TRBV7-9 to TRBJ1-1; possibly TRBD1 for D (5 bases). The CDR3 contains 13 residues. Germline lookup yields CDR1 SEHNR and CDR2 FQNEAQ (reference sequence). Trimming removed 3 bases from V and 1 base from J, with 6 bases in between.

This clone was found a few times. The gene calls are TRBV30 and TRBJ2-4; 8 nucleotides align to TRBD2. The germline gives CDR1 GTSNPN, CDR2 SVGIG (reference sequence). Trimming at V came to 1 base and at J to 2 bases, leaving 7 bases not matched to a gene. The CDR3 has 16 residues. DNA for the CDR3: TGTGCCTGGAGTGGCCGAGTAGCGGGAACCAAAAACATTCAGTACTTC. Its translation: CAWSGRVAGTKNIQYF.

About this clone itself: This CDR3 is also generated by other DNA sequences in the sample. The rearrangement joins TRBV5-1 to TRBJ1-1, with 7 bases identical to TRBD1. The CDR3 is 15 amino acids. CDR1 is SGHRS and CDR2 is YFSETQ in the germline V gene. J lost 5 bases, V lost 3 bases, and 10 bases had no gene match. CDR3: CASSSRDRVTTEAFF. CDR3 nucleotide sequence: TGCGCCAGCAGCTCAAGGGACAGAGTCACAACTGAAGCTTTCTTT. Variable domain in full (rest from reference TRBV5-1 and TRBJ1-1): KAGVTQTPRYLIKTRGQQVTLSCSPISGHRSVSWYQQTPGQGLQFLFEYFSETQRNKGNFPGRFSGRQFSNSRSEMNVSTLELGDSALYLCASSSRDRVTTEAFFGQGTRLTVV.

CDR3 in DNA: TGTGCCAGCAGCCTCGGAGCGGGTCCTAGCACAGATACGCAGTATTTT. Encoded protein: CASSLGAGPSTDTQYF. J is TRBJ2-3 and V is TRBV9; tentative D call: TRBD2 (6 bases). This CDR3 has 16 residues. Germline values: CDR1 SGDLS, CDR2 YYNGEE. Trimming shortened V by 4 bases and J by 0 bases, and 15 bases separated the two germline ends. The full variable domain, completed using reference TRBV9 and TRBJ2-3, is DSGVTQTPKHLITATGQRVTLRCSPRSGDLSVYWYQQSLDQGLQFLIQYYNGEERAKGNILERFSAQQFPDLHSELNLSSLELGDSALYFCASSLGAGPSTDTQYFGPGTRLTVL.

V gene TRBV7-9 combines with J gene TRBJ2-1, with TRBD2 identical over 11 bases. The V and J ends lost 4 bases and 6 bases, in that order; junction bases with no gene match: 5. This CDR3 is 15 amino acids long. Germline CDR1 SEHNR, CDR2 FQNEAQ (reference sequence). The CDR3: CASSSRTSGRNEQFF. The CDR3 bases are TGTGCCAGCAGCTCCAGGACTAGCGGGCGCAATGAGCAGTTCTTC.

CDR3 region: CASSSRSATLTDTQYF. The CDR3 region has the DNA TGTGCCAGCAGTTCGCGGAGCGCGACTCTCACAGATACGCAGTATTTT. This chain joins TRBV6-5 and TRBJ2-3; D gene unclear. This CDR3 contains 16 residues. CDR1 is MNHEY, CDR2 SVGAGI, per germline. The V end was cut by 4 bases, the J end by 2 bases, with 16 bases between.

This chain connects TRBV6-5 to TRBJ2-7; 7 bases are a match to TRBD2. With 2 bases clipped from V and 3 bases from J, the junction kept 4 bases outside the gene matches. CDR1 and CDR2 (germline): MNHEY, SVGAGI. This CDR3 region has 14 residues. CDR3 DNA sequence: TGTGCCAGCAGTTACACGGGAGGAGGCTACGAGCAGTACTTC. Residues: CASSYTGGGYEQYF.

The chain couples TRBV5-5 to TRBJ1-1; 8 nucleotides line up with TRBD1. Germline V lookup: CDR1 SGHKS, CDR2 YYEKEE (reference sequence). V lost 2 bases to trimming and J lost 3 bases; unmatched junction nucleotides: 9. This CDR3 spans 16 amino acids. The CDR3 coding sequence is TGTGCCAGCAGCTTACGGACAGGGAGGGGGGACACTGAAGCTTTCTTT. It is translated as CASSLRTGRGDTEAFF.

This clone was counted a few times. The rearrangement links TRBV11-2 to TRBJ1-3; 9 positions agree with TRBD1. V shed 9 bases and J 5 bases; nucleotides not matched to a gene: 5. This CDR3 spans 13 amino acids. Germline CDR1 and CDR2: SGHAT and FQNNGV. CDR3 sequence: CASRDRVRNTIYF. The CDR3 DNA reads TGTGCCAGTCGGGACAGGGTTAGAAACACCATATATTTT.

The chain recombines TRBV7-6 with TRBJ1-1, with D hard to call. The CDR3 runs 13 residues. Trimming cost V 5 bases and J 1 base, with 8 bases left between them. From germline, CDR1 is SGHVS and CDR2 FNYEAQ. The DNA of the CDR3 is TGTGCCAGCAGCGCCGGAGAGAACACTGAAGCTTTCTTT. Translated: CASSAGENTEAFF.

The chain has TRBV5-1 and TRBJ2-1; perhaps TRBD2 as D (6 bases). V was cut by 0 bases and J by 3 bases, with 7 bases left in between. The CDR3 consists of 14 residues. Germline CDR1 is SGHRS and CDR2 is YFSETQ. CDR3 sequence: CASSLGTIYNEQFF. The CDR3 bases are TGCGCCAGCAGCTTGGGGACTATCTACAATGAGCAGTTCTTC.

This clone occurred a few times. The chain couples TRBV6-5 to TRBJ2-3, with D unclear. Germline loops: CDR1 MNHEY, CDR2 SVGAGI. The CDR3 contains 12 residues. Trimming stripped 2 bases from V and 8 bases from J, with 8 bases between. The CDR3: CASSYPTGTQYF. In nucleotides, the CDR3 is TGTGCCAGCAGTTACCCGACGGGTACGCAGTATTTT.

This clone is deemed medium-sized. The chain recombines TRBV6-1 with TRBJ2-7; D perhaps matches TRBD2 (5 bases). Germline CDR1 and CDR2: MNHNS and SASEGT. The V end was cut by 3 bases, the J end by 0 bases, with 12 bases between. The CDR3 runs 15 residues. The CDR3 loop is CASSDRASGSYEQYF. CDR3 bases: TGTGCCAGCAGTGACCGGGCCAGCGGCTCCTACGAGCAGTACTTC.

This clone was counted many times. The gene calls are TRBV12-5 and TRBJ2-1; a possible D gene is TRBD1 (5 bases). Trimming took off 0 bases at V and 7 bases at J, with 13 bases between the two ends. This CDR3 comprises 15 residues. Germline CDR1 reads LGHNT; CDR2 reads FRNRAP. The CDR3 nucleotides are TGTGCTAGTGGTTTGGTTAGCCTAGGGGTTAATGAGCAGTTCTTC. This codes for CASGLVSLGVNEQFF.

The chain carries TRBV9 and TRBJ2-2; TRBD2 matches at 11 bases. V lost 1 base to trimming and J lost 5 bases; unmatched junction nucleotides: 4. Germline CDR1 is SGDLS and CDR2 is YYNGEE. This CDR3 has 16 residues. The CDR3 coding sequence is TGTGCCAGCAGCGTATCCTGGACTAGCGGGACCGGGGAGCTGTTTTTT. This sequence encodes CASSVSWTSGTGELFF.